The 12 T cell receptor beta chains below all came from one sample that was sequenced in a study of T cell repertoires in cytomegalovirus infection. MiXCR was run by TCRdb on the reads, yielding one entry per CDR3 protein. The table lists some 920,000 distinct CDR3 sequences, roughly 30% of them singletons. The antigens these receptors bind are not known. Sequenced here: cultured CD8+ T cells from PBMCs, sampled from culture after CMV antigen stimulation. These receptors all come from a human donor in good health (CMV status not recorded). Some clones in this sample may be carry-over from other donors' samples.

About this clonotype itself: One end of the junction varies from germline; a read error may be responsible. V and J are TRBV7-6 and TRBJ2-2; 13 nucleotides match TRBD2. Germline V gene sequence: CDR1 SGHVS, CDR2 FNYEAQ. This CDR3 spans 16 amino acids. As DNA, the CDR3 is TGTGCTAGCAGCTCCGGGACTAGCGGGGCAATCGGGGAGCTGTTTTTT. Translation: CASSSGTSGAIGELFF.

This chain uses TRBV7-9 with TRBJ1-2, with D hard to call. Trimming stripped 5 bases from V and 6 bases from J, with 13 bases between. The CDR3 sequence is 13 residues long. Germline-derived CDR1 and CDR2 are SEHNR and FQNEAQ (reference sequence). The CDR3, as DNA: TGTGCCAGCAGCCGATTCTTGGGCGATGGCTACACCTTC. This translates into CASSRFLGDGYTF.

The chain has TRBV15 and TRBJ1-6, with TRBD1 matching over 8 bases. The CDR3 contains 14 residues. Trimming took 5 bases from V and 10 from J; bases not matched to a gene: 7. Germline values: CDR1 LNHNV, CDR2 YYDKDF (reference sequence). CDR3 in amino acids: CATSGGQGWSPLHF. In DNA, the CDR3 is TGTGCCACCAGCGGAGGACAGGGTTGGTCACCCCTCCACTTT.

This clonotype was counted only a few times. The chain couples TRBV20-1 to TRBJ2-7; D unresolved. This CDR3 is built from 11 residues. Germline-derived CDR1 and CDR2 are DFQATT and SNEGSKA (reference sequence). The V end lost 3 bases, the J end lost 0 bases, and 3 bases lay between the germline ends. The CDR3 nucleotides read TGCAGTGCTAGGGGCTCCTACGAGCAGTACGTC. Translated: CSARGSYEQYV.

This clonotype was seen only a few times. The chain has TRBV19 and TRBJ2-1; D is unresolved. CDR1 and CDR2 from the germline V gene are LNHDA and SQIVND (reference sequence). Trimming took 5 bases from V and 0 from J, leaving 14 bases between them. The CDR3 runs to 16 residues. The CDR3 DNA sequence: TGTGCCAGTAGTCCCACGGGCAGCAGCTCCTACAATGAGCAGTTCTTC. Translated: CASSPTGSSSYNEQFF.

This clonotype was seen ten or more times. The chain uses TRBV7-6 and TRBJ2-5; D is possibly TRBD1 or TRBD2 (6 bases each). With 6 bases removed from V and 5 bases from J, the gap between germline ends came to 13 bases. Germline CDR1 reads SGHVS; CDR2 reads FNYEAQ. The CDR3 spans 13 residues. The CDR3 DNA reads TGTGCCAGCAGGGCAAGGGGGAGGGAGACCCAGTACTTC. This gives the protein CASRARGRETQYF. Filled out from reference TRBV7-6 and TRBJ2-5, the complete variable domain reads GAGVSQSPRYKVTKRGQDVALRCDPISGHVSLYWYRQALGQGPEFLTYFNYEAQQDKSGLPNDRFSAERPEGSISTLTIQRTEQRDSAMYRCASRARGRETQYFGPGTRLLVL.

The chain couples TRBV6-8 to TRBJ2-7; 8 bases map to TRBD1. The CDR3 covers 15 residues. Germline values: CDR1 MNHGY, CDR2 SAAAGT. V lost 7 bases, J lost 2 bases, and 10 bases stayed unmatched. This CDR3 is CASNPGQEVTYEQYV. Here the CDR3 DNA reads TGTGCCAGCAACCCGGGACAGGAGGTTACCTACGAGCAGTACGTC.

This chain joins TRBV6-1 and TRBJ2-3, with 7 bases identical to TRBD1. The CDR3 runs 13 residues. Germline V gene sequence: CDR1 MNHNS, CDR2 SASEGT. V trimming: 7 bases; J trimming: 6 bases; junction bases outside the gene matches: 7. The CDR3 DNA reads as TGTGCCAGCACTCCCAGGGGGTCCGATACGCAGTATTTT. Translation: CASTPRGSDTQYF.

The rearrangement joins TRBV6-1 to TRBJ1-1, with D possibly TRBD1 on 5 matching bases. CDR1 is MNHNS and CDR2 is SASEGT in the germline V gene. The CDR3 totals 14 residues. V lost 5 bases and J lost 5, with 15 bases in between. The CDR3 coding sequence is TGTGCCAGCAGTACCACCGTCCGGGGGACTGAAGCTTTCTTT. Translation: CASSTTVRGTEAFF.

This clonotype was picked up a small number of times. This chain links TRBV5-6 with TRBJ1-2; D is ambiguous. V lost 3 bases to trimming and J lost 8 bases, with 11 bases between them. The CDR3 contains 12 residues. The germline V gene encodes CDR1 SGHDT and CDR2 YYEEEE. CDR3 coding DNA: TGTGCCAGCAGCTCCGGGCCAGAAGGCTACACCTTC. Translation gives CASSSGPEGYTF.

This chain joins TRBV6-5 and TRBJ2-7; maybe TRBD1 (6 bases). CDR1 and CDR2 (germline): MNHEY, SVGAGI. V gave up 5 bases and J gave up 0 bases, with 11 bases separating them. The CDR3 spans 14 residues. CDR3 in amino acids: CASSHGTYSYEQYF. CDR3 nucleotides: TGTGCCAGCAGTCACGGGACATACTCCTACGAGCAGTACTTC.

This clonotype was counted ten times or more. The chain joins TRBV27 to TRBJ1-2; D is perhaps TRBD1 (5 bases). With 0 bases removed from V and 3 bases from J, the gap between germline ends came to 20 bases. The CDR3 has 18 residues. Germline V gene lookup returns CDR1 MNHEY and CDR2 SMNVEV (reference sequence). The CDR3 DNA follows: TGTGCCAGCAGTTTATCCACTCCGGGACTCAACGGACACTATGGCTACACCTTC. It specifies CASSLSTPGLNGHYGYTF.